The clone carrying this T cell receptor (beta chain) turned up a few times. The antigen remains unidentified. TCRdb re-called the reads through MiXCR, storing one row per CDR3 protein. The sample records over 300,000 distinct CDR3 sequences, 17% being singletons. This CDR3 region has 12 residues. The germline gives CDR1 DFQATT, CDR2 SNEGSKA (reference sequence). The entry originates in a study of T cell repertoires in cytomegalovirus infection. Points from the study as a whole: HLA-C-restricted CMV clonotypes gave the most frequent clonotype in two of eight donors.

The source material was PBMCs. The origin of this receptor is a human donor in good health (CMV status not recorded). Some clones in this sample may be carry-over from other donors' samples. The rearrangement uses TRBV20-1 and TRBJ1-2; the D is unclear. The CDR3 DNA reads TGCCAAACCGCTCGGGGTGACTATGGCTACACCTTC. Translation: CQTARGDYGYTF.